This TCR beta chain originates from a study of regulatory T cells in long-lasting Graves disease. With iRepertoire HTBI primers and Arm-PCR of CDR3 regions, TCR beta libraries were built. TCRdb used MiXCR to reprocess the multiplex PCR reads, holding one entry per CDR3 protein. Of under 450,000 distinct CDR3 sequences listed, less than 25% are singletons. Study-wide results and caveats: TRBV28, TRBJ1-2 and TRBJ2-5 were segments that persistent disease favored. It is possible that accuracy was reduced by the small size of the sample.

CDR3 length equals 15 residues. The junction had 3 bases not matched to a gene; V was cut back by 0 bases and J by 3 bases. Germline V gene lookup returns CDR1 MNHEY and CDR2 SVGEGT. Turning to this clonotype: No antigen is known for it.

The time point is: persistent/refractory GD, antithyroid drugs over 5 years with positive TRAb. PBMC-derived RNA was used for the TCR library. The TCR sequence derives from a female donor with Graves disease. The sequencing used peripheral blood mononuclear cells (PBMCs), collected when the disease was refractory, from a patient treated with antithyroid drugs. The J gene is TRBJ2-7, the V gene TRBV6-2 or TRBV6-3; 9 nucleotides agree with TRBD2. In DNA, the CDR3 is TGTGCCAGCAGTTACTCGACTAGCGGTAACTACGAGCAGTACTTC. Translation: CASSYSTSGNYEQYF.